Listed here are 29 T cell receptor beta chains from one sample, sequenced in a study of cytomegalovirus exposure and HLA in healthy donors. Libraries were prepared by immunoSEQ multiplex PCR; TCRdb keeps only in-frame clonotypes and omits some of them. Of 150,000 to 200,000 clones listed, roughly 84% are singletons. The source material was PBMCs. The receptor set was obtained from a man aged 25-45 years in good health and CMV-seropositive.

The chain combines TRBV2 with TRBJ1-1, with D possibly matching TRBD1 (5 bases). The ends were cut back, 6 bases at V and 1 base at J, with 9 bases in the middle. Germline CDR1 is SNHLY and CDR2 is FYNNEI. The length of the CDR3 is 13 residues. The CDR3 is CASSPTGNTEAFF. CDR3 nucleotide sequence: TGTGCCAGCAGCCCTACAGGGAACACTGAAGCTTTCTTT.

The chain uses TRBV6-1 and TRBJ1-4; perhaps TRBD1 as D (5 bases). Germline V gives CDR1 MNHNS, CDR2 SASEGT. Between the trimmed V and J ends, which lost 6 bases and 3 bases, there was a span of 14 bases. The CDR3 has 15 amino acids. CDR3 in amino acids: CASSRSRVSNEKLFF. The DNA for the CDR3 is TGTGCCAGCAGCCGAAGCAGGGTTTCTAATGAAAAACTGTTTTTT.

In DNA, the CDR3 is TGTGCCACCAAGAGCGGGAGGGCCGCAGATACGCAGTATTTT. Translating gives CATKSGRAADTQYF. V usage is TRBV27 and J usage is TRBJ2-3; 10 bases map to TRBD2. Germline V gene sequence: CDR1 MNHEY, CDR2 SMNVEV (reference sequence). The CDR3 totals 14 residues. After removal of 10 bases from V and 4 bases from J, the junction contained 8 bases not matched to a gene.

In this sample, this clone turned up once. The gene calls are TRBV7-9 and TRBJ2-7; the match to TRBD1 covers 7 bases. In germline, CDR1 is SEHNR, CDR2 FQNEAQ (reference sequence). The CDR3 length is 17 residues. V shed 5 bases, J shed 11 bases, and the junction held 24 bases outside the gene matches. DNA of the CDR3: TGTGCCAGCAGCGCCGCTTACCGGACAGGCTCCGGGTCTGAGGAGTACTTC. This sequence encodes CASSAAYRTGSGSEEYF.

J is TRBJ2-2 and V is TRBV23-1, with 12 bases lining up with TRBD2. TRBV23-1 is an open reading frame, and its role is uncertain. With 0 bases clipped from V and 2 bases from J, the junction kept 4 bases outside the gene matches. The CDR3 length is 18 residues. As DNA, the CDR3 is TGCGCCAGCAGTCAATCAAGGACTAGCGGGGTTAACACCGGGGAGCTGTTTTTT. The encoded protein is CASSQSRTSGVNTGELFF.

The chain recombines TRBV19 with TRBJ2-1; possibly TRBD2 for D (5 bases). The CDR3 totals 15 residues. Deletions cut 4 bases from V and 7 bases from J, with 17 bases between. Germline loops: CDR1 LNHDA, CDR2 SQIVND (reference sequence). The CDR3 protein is CASSTPDWVKNEQFF. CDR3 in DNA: TGTGCCAGTAGTACTCCGGACTGGGTTAAAAATGAGCAGTTCTTC.

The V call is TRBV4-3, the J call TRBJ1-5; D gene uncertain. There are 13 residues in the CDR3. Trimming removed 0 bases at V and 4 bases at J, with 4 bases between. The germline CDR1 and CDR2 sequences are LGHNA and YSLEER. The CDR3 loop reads CASSQDGNQPQHF. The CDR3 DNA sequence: TGCGCCAGCAGCCAAGACGGGAATCAGCCCCAGCATTTT.

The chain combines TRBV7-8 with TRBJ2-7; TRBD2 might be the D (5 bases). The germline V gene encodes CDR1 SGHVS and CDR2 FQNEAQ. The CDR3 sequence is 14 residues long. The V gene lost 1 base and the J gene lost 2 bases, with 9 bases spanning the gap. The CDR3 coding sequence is TGTGCCAGCAGCTTAGTTACCGGGGCCTACGAGCAGTACTTC. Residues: CASSLVTGAYEQYF.

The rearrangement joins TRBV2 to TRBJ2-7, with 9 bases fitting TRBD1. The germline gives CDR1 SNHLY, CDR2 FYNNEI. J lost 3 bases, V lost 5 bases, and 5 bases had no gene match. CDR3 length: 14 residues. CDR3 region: CASSLQGADYEQYF. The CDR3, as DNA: TGTGCCAGCAGTCTACAGGGGGCGGACTACGAGCAGTACTTC.

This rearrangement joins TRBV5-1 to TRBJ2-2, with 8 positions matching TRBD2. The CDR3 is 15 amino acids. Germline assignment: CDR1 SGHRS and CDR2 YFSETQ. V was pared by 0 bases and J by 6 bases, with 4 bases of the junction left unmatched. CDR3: CASSLGTSGAGELFF. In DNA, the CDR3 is TGCGCCAGCAGCTTGGGAACTAGCGGTGCCGGGGAGCTGTTTTTT.

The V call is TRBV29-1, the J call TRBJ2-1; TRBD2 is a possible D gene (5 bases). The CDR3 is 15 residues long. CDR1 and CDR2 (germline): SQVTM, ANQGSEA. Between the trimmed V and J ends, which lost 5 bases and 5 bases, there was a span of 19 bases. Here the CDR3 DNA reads TGCAGCGTTTACCCCACGAGGGATGTTGACAATGAGCAGTTCTTC. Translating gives CSVYPTRDVDNEQFF.

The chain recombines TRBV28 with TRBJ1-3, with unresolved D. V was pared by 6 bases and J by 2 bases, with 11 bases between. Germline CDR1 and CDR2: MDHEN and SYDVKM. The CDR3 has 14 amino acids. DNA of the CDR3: TGTGCCAGCAGAGAAGAGCTAACTGGAAACACCATATATTTT. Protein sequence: CASREELTGNTIYF.

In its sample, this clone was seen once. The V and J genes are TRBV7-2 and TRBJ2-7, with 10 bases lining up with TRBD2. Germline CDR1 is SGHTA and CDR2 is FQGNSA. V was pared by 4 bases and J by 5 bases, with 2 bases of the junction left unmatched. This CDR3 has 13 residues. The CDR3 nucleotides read TGTGCCAGCAGCTGGCTAGCGGGGGACGAGCAGTACTTC. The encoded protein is CASSWLAGDEQYF.

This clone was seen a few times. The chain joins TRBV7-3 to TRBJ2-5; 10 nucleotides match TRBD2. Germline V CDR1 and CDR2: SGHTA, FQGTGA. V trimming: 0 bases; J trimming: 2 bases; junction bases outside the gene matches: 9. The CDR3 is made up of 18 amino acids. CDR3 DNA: TGTGCCAGCAGCTTAACTGTGCCTAGCGGGGGTCGTCAAGAGACCCAGTACTTC. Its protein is CASSLTVPSGGRQETQYF. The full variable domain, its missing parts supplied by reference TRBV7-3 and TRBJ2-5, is GAGVSQTPSNKVTEKGKYVELRCDPISGHTALYWYRQSLGQGPEFLIYFQGTGAADDSGLPNDRFFAVRPEGSVSTLKIQRTERGDSAVYLCASSLTVPSGGRQETQYFGPGTRLLVL.

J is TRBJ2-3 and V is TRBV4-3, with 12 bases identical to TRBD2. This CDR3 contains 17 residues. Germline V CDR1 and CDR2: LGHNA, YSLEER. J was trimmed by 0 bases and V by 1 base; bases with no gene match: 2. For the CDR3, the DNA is TGCGCCAGCAGCCAAGGACTAGCGGGGGCTAGCACAGATACGCAGTATTTT. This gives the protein CASSQGLAGASTDTQYF.

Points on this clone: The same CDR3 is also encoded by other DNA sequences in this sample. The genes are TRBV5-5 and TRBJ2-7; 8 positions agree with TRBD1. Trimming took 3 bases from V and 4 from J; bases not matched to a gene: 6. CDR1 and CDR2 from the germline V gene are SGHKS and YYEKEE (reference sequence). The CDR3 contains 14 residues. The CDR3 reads CASSSPRQGYEQYF. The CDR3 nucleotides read TGTGCCAGCAGCTCTCCGCGACAGGGGTACGAGCAGTACTTC.

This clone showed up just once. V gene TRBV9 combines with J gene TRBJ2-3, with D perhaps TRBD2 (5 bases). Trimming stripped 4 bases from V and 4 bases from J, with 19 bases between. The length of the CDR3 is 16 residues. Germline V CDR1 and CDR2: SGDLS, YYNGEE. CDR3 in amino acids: CASSLTSGKRADTQYF. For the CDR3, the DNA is TGTGCCAGCAGCCTAACTAGTGGGAAACGAGCAGATACGCAGTATTTT.

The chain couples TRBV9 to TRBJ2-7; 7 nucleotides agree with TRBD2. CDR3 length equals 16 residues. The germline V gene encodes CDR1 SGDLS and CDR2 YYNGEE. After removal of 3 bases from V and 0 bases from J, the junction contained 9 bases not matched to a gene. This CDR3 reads CASSASSGSSSYEQYF. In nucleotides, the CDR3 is TGTGCCAGCAGCGCCAGTAGCGGGTCCTCCTCCTACGAGCAGTACTTC. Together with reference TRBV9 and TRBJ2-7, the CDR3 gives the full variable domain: DSGVTQTPKHLITATGQRVTLRCSPRSGDLSVYWYQQSLDQGLQFLIQYYNGEERAKGNILERFSAQQFPDLHSELNLSSLELGDSALYFCASSASSGSSSYEQYFGPGTRLTVT.

In DNA, the CDR3 is TGTGCCAGCAGCGGGGCCGGGACAACCTACGAGCAGTACTTC. Translation: CASSGAGTTYEQYF. The rearrangement uses TRBV9 and TRBJ2-7, with TRBD1 as a possible D gene (6 bases). Germline assignment: CDR1 SGDLS and CDR2 YYNGEE. Trimming removed 3 bases from V and 2 bases from J, with 12 bases in between. This CDR3 contains 14 residues.

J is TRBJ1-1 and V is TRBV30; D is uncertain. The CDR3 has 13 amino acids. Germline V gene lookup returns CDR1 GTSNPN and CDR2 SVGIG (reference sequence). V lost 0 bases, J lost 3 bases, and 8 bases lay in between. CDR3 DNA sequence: TGTGCCTGGAGTGTTAGTCGGGACACTGAAGCTTTCTTT. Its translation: CAWSVSRDTEAFF.

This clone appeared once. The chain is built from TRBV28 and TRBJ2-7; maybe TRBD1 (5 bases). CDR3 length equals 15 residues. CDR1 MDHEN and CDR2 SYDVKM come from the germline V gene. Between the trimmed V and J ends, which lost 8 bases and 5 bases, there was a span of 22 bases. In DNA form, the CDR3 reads TGTGCCAGCCGATCTTTTTCCGGCCAGGGCCACGAGCAGTACTTC. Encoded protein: CASRSFSGQGHEQYF.

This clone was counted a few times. CDR3 loop: CASSQDISDRGHDYGYTF. In DNA, the CDR3 is TGCGCCAGCAGCCAAGATATTTCGGACAGGGGGCATGACTATGGCTACACCTTC. This chain connects TRBV4-1 to TRBJ1-2; 11 bases line up with TRBD1. The CDR3 loop spans 18 amino acids. The V gene end was trimmed by 0 bases and the J gene end by 3 bases; junction bases not matched to a gene: 9. Germline V lookup: CDR1 MGHRA, CDR2 YSYEKL.

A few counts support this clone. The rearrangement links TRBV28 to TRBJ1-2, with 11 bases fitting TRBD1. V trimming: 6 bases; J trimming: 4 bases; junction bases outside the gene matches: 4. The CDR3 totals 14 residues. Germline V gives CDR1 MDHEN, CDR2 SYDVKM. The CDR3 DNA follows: TGTGCCAGCAGGGGGACAGGGGGATTCTATGGCTACACCTTC. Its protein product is CASRGTGGFYGYTF.

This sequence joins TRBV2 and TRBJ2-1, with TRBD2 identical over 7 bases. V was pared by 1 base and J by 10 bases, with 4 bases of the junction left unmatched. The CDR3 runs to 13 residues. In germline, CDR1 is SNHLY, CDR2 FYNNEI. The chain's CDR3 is CASSEGLAGEQFF. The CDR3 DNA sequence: TGTGCCAGCAGTGAAGGACTAGCAGGGGAGCAGTTCTTC.

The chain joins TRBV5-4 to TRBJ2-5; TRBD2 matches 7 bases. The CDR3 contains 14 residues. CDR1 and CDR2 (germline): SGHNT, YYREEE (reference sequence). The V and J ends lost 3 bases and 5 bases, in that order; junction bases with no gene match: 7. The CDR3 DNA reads TGTGCCAGCAGCTCCCCGGGGGGTGGGGAGACCCAGTACTTC. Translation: CASSSPGGGETQYF.

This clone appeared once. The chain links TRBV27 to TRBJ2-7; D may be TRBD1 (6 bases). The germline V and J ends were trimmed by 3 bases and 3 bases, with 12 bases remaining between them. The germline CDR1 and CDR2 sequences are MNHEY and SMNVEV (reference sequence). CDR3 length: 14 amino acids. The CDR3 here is CASSFKGDLYEQYF. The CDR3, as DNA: TGTGCCAGCAGTTTCAAGGGGGACCTCTACGAGCAGTACTTC.

The CDR3 region has the DNA TGTGCCAGCAGCTTATCAGGGGGCCCTGGGGAGCAGTACTTC. It specifies CASSLSGGPGEQYF. The genes are TRBV7-3 and TRBJ2-7; 8 bases agree with TRBD1. V shed 2 bases, J shed 7 bases, and the junction held 7 bases outside the gene matches. This CDR3 has 14 amino acids. Germline loops: CDR1 SGHTA, CDR2 FQGTGA.

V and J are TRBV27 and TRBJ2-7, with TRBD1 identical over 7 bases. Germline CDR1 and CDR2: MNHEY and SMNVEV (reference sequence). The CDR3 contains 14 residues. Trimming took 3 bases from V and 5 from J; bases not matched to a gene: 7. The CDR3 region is CASSLAGGTHEQYF. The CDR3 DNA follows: TGTGCCAGCAGTTTGGCAGGGGGAACGCACGAGCAGTACTTC.

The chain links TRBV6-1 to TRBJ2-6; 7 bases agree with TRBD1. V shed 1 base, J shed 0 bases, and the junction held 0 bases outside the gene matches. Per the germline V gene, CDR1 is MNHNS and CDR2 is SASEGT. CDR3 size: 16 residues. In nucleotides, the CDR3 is TGTGCCAGCAGTGAAGGACAGGGCTCTGGGGCCAACGTCCTGACTTTC. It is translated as CASSEGQGSGANVLTF.